This note documents a single TCR beta chain sequence. The sample is drawn from a study of cytomegalovirus exposure and HLA in healthy donors. Study-wide background: Early released data had tens of millions of unique TCRs, all coming from HLA-typed donors.

With 60 Vbeta and 13 Jbeta primers, the PCR was carried out. Measured with immunoSEQ multiplex PCR; TCRdb has only the in-frame clones, and not every one. The sample table includes 150,000 to 200,000 clones. The CDR3 contains 16 residues. V shed 4 bases and J 8 bases; nucleotides not matched to a gene: 9. In germline, CDR1 is MGHDK, CDR2 SYGVNS. The material sequenced was PBMCs. This chain links TRBV25-1 with TRBJ1-6; 9 nucleotides align to TRBD1. The TCR sequence derives from a man aged 25-45 years in good health and CMV-seronegative. CDR3: CASSATWTGEYSPLHF. The CDR3 coding sequence is TGTGCCAGCAGTGCAACCTGGACAGGGGAGTATTCACCCCTCCACTTT.